This T cell receptor (beta chain) was captured by sequencing in a study of T-cell reconstitution after alpha-beta-depleted transplantation in children. Findings and limits, study-wide: At the one-year point after transplant, T-cell counts and TCRbeta diversity were found to come mostly from T cells that had been newly produced. The high TCRbeta diversity at day 60 in some patients came from surviving recipient T cells and thymic progenitors.

A word on this clonotype: Its antigen is undetermined.

A TCRbeta library incorporating unique molecular identifiers was prepared. Each CDR3 protein gets one entry after TCRdb re-called the PCR reads with MiXCR. The sample has some 550,000 distinct CDR3 sequences; under 30% are singletons. Trimming took 2 bases from V and 5 from J, leaving 8 bases between them. The CDR3 loop spans 13 amino acids. CDR1 and CDR2 (germline): KGHDR, SFDVKD. The sequence came from a boy under three years old who had a stem cell transplant for acute myeloid leukemia, so the T cells may come from the graft donor. The material was PBMCs, mostly from graft donor cells, obtained 360 days after TCRalphabeta/CD19-depleted stem cell transplant. The V and J genes are TRBV24-1 and TRBJ2-5; TRBD2 might be the D (5 bases). The CDR3 here is CATSDWTGETQYF. The DNA of the CDR3 is TGTGCCACCAGTGATTGGACTGGGGAGACCCAGTACTTC.